Within the sample, the clone carrying this T cell receptor beta chain is medium-sized. Its antigen remains unidentified. As to time point: sample taken at primary tumor resection. Untreated early-stage non-small cell lung cancer patients, around 72 in total, were the donors. The input material, whole RNA from tumor, nontumor lung or frozen PBMC, was sequenced unsorted. The data originate from a study of spatial heterogeneity in lung cancer. As for the study in general: Averaged across combinations, each unique TCR and UMI pairing appeared more than ten times in raw reads, which were uncorrected. General observations from the study: Tumor mutation counts were tracked by expanded intratumoral alpha and beta TCR counts. Numbers of ubiquitous and regional expanded TCRs tracked ubiquitous and regional nonsynonymous mutation counts, respectively.

Trimming shortened V by 0 bases and J by 0 bases, and 9 bases separated the two germline ends. This CDR3 contains 17 residues. Germline CDR1 and CDR2: LGHNA and YNFKEQ. From the 5' RACE reads, TCRdb called clonotypes with MiXCR, one entry per CDR3 protein. The repertoire includes 8,000 to 10,000 distinct CDR3 sequences, around 9.3% of them detected once, and about 13% sits in the top ten. The origin of this receptor is a female donor with early-stage non-small cell lung cancer. The chain links TRBV4-2 to TRBJ1-6; D is uncertain. The sample was lung tumor tissue, taken at surgery. The CDR3 region has the DNA TGTGCCAGCAGCCAAGATCGCGGGAGCTCCTATAATTCACCCCTCCACTTT. Amino acids: CASSQDRGSSYNSPLHF.